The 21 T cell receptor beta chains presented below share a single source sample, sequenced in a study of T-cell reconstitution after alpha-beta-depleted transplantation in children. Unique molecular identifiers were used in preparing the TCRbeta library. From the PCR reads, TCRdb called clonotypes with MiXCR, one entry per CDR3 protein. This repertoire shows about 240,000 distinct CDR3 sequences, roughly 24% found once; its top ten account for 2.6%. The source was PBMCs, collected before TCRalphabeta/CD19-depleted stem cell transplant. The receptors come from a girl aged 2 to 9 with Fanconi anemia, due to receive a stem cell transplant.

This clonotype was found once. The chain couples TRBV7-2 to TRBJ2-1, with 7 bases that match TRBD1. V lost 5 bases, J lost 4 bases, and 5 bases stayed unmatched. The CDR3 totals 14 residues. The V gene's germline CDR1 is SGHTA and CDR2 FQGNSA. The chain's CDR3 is CASSRDSLYNEQFF. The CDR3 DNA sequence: TGTGCCAGCAGCCGGGACAGCTTATACAATGAGCAGTTCTTC.

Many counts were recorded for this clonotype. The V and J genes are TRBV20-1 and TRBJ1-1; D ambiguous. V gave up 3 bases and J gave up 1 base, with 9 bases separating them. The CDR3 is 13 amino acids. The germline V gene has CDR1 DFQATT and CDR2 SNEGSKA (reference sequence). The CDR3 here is CSASEGWNTEAFF. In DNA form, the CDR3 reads TGCAGTGCTAGTGAAGGATGGAACACTGAAGCTTTCTTT.

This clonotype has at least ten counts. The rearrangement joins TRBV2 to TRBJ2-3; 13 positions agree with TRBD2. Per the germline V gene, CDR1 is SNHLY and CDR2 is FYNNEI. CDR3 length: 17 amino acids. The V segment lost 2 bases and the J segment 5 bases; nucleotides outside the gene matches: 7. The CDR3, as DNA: TGTGCCAGCAGTGAAATGGGACTAGCGGGACATTTAGATACGCAGTATTTT. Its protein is CASSEMGLAGHLDTQYF.

CDR3 nucleotide sequence: TGCAGTGCTAGAGTCAAGGGTGGGATTTCCTACAATGAGCAGTTCTTC. This sequence encodes CSARVKGGISYNEQFF. The J gene is TRBJ2-1, the V gene TRBV20-1; D uncertain. Germline CDR1 reads DFQATT; CDR2 reads SNEGSKA (reference sequence). The CDR3 spans 16 residues. Trimming removed 1 base at V and 1 base at J, with 14 bases between.

Here the CDR3 reads CASSDGATNEKLFF. The CDR3 coding sequence is TGTGCCAGCAGTGACGGGGCCACTAATGAAAAACTGTTTTTT. The rearrangement joins TRBV6-2 or TRBV6-3 to TRBJ1-4, with a weak D call TRBD1 (5 bases). CDR3 size: 14 residues. Trimming removed 5 bases at V and 2 bases at J, with 9 bases between. Germline-derived CDR1 and CDR2 are MNHEY and SVGEGT.

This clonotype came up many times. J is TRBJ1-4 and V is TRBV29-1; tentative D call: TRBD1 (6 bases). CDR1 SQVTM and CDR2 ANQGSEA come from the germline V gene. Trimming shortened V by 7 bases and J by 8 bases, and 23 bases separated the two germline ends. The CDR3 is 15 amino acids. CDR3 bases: TGCAGCGCCCCAGAGGTGGGGGGCGAGAACGAAAAACTGTTTTTT. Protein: CSAPEVGGENEKLFF.

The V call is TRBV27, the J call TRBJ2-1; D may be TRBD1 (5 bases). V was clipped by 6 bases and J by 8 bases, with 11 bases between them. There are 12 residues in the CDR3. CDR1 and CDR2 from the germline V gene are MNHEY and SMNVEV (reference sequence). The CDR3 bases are TGTGCCAGCAGCGCAAAGGGGTATGAGCAGTTCTTC. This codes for CASSAKGYEQFF.

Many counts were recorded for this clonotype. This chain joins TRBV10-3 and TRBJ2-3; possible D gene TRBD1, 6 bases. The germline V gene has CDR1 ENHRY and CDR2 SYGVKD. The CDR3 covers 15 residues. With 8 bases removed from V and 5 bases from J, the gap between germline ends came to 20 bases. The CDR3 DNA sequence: TGTGCCATCGGAAGACGGACAGATGCAGGAGATACGCAGTATTTT. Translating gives CAIGRRTDAGDTQYF.

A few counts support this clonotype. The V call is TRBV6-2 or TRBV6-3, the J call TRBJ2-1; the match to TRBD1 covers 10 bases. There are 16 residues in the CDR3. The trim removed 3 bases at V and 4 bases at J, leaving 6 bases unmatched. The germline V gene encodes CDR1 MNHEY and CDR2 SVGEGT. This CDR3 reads CASSYWEGQGYNEQFF. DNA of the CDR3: TGTGCCAGCAGTTATTGGGAGGGACAGGGGTACAATGAGCAGTTCTTC.

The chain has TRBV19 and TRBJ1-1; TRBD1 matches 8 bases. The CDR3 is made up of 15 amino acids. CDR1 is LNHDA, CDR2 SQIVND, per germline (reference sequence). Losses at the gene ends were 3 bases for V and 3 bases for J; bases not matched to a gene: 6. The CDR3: CASSIPGGGHTEAFF. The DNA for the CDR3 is TGTGCCAGTAGTATTCCAGGGGGCGGCCACACTGAAGCTTTCTTT. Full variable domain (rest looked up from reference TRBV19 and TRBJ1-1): DGGITQSPKYLFRKEGQNVTLSCEQNLNHDAMYWYRQDPGQGLRLIYYSQIVNDFQKGDIAEGYSVSREKKESFPLTVTSAQKNPTAFYLCASSIPGGGHTEAFFGQGTRLTVV.

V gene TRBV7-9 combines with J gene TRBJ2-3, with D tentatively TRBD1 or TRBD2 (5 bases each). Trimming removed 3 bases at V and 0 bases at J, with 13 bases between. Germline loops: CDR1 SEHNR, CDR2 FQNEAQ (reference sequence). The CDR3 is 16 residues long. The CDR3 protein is CASSFFRGGSTDTQYF. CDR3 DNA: TGTGCCAGCAGCTTTTTCCGTGGGGGAAGCACAGATACGCAGTATTTT. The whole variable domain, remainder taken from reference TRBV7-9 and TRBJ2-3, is DTGVSQNPRHKITKRGQNVTFRCDPISEHNRLYWYRQTLGQGPEFLTYFQNEAQLEKSRLLSDRFSAERPKGSFSTLEIQRTEQGDSAMYLCASSFFRGGSTDTQYFGPGTRLTVL.

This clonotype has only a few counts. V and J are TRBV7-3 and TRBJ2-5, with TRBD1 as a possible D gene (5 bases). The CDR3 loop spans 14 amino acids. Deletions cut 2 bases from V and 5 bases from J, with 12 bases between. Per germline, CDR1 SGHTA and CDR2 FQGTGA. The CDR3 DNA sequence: TGTGCCAGCAGCTTAGACTCGGCAGGGGAGACCCAGTACTTC. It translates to CASSLDSAGETQYF.

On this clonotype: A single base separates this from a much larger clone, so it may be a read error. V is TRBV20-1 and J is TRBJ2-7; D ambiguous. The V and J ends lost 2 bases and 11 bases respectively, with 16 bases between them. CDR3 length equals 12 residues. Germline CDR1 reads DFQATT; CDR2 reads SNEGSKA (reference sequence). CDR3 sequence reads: CSARPTGKNEYF. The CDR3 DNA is TGCAGTGCTAGACCTACCGGAAAGAACGAGTACTTC.

CDR3 sequence: CASSSVGTRRSYNEQFF. CDR3 coding DNA: TGTGCCAGCAGCTCGGTCGGGACTAGACGCTCCTACAATGAGCAGTTCTTC. The V and J genes are TRBV7-2 and TRBJ2-1, with 8 nucleotides matching TRBD2. V lost 4 bases, J lost 0 bases, and 8 bases stayed unmatched. Germline CDR1 reads SGHTA; CDR2 reads FQGNSA. The CDR3 length is 17 residues.

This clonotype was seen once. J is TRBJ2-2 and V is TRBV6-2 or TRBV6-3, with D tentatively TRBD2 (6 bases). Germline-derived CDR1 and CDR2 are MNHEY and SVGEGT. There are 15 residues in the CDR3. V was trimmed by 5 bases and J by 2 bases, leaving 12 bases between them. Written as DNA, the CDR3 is TGTGCCAGCAGTAGGGGACTGAGAAACACCGGGGAGCTGTTTTTT. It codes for CASSRGLRNTGELFF.

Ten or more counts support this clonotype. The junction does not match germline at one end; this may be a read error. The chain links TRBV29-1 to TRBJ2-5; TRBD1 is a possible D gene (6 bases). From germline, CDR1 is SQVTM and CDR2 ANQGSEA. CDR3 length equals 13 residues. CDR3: CSVARTVQEPQYF. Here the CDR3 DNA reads TGCAGCGTTGCAAGGACAGTCCAAGAGCCCCAGTACTTC.

CDR3 in amino acids: CSARDGASLDTQYF. In DNA, the CDR3 is TGCAGTGCTAGAGATGGGGCTAGTTTGGATACGCAGTATTTT. V usage is TRBV20-1 and J usage is TRBJ2-3, with D possibly being TRBD1 (5 bases). CDR1 DFQATT and CDR2 SNEGSKA come from the germline V gene (reference sequence). The CDR3 extends over 14 amino acids. V was shortened by 0 bases and J by 6 bases, with 13 bases between the two germline ends.

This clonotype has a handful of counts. CDR3 coding DNA: TGTGCCAGCAGTTTCCACGGGGAAGCCGGGGAGCTGTTTTTT. Protein product: CASSFHGEAGELFF. The chain joins TRBV12-3 or TRBV12-4 to TRBJ2-2; D is perhaps TRBD2 (5 bases). The V end lost 3 bases, the J end lost 6 bases, and 11 bases lay between the germline ends. The length of the CDR3 is 14 residues.

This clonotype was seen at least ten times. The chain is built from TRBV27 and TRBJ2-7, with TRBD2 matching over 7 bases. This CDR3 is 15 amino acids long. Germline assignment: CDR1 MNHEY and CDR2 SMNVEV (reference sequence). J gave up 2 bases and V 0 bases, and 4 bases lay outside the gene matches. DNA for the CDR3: TGTGCCAGCAGTTTATCGGGAGCGGGAACCTACGAGCAGTACTTC. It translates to CASSLSGAGTYEQYF.

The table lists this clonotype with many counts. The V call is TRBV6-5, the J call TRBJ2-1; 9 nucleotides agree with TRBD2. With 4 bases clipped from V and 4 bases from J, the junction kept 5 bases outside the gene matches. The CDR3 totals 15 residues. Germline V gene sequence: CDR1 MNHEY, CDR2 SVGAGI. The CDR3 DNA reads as TGTGCCAGCAGTTTAGCGGGAGTTCAATACAATGAGCAGTTCTTC. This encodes CASSLAGVQYNEQFF.

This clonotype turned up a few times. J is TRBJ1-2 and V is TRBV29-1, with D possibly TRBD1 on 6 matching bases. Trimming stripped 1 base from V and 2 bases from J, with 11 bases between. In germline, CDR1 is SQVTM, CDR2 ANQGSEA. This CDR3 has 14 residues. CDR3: CSVEATGTNYGYTF. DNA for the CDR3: TGCAGCGTTGAAGCAACAGGGACCAACTATGGCTACACCTTC.